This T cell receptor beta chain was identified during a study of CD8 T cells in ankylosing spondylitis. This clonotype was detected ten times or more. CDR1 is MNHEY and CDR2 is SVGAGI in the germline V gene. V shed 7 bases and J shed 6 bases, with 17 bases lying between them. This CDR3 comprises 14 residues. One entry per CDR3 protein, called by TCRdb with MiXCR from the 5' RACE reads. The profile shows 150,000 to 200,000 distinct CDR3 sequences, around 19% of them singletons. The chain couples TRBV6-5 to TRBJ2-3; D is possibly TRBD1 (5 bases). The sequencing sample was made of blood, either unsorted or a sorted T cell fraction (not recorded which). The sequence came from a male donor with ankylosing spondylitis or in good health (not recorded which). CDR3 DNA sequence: TGTGCCAGCATTAACAGGTTTTCGAGGGATACGCAGTATTTT. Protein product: CASINRFSRDTQYF.